At least ten counts were recorded for the clone carrying this TCR beta chain. What it recognizes is unknown. V was cut by 7 bases and J by 5 bases, with 10 bases left in between. The CDR3 sequence is 12 residues long. Germline values: CDR1 KGHDR, CDR2 SFDVKD. This specimen comes from a study of Graves' ophthalmopathy and Graves' hyperthyroidism. Study-level information: The authors collected peripheral blood at initial diagnosis, before any treatment.

Study findings and constraints: Most expanded clonotypes in thyroid above 0.001 frequency also showed up in blood.

The authors amplified TCR beta CDR3 regions, and they did so from RNA transcripts for repertoire sequencing. HTBI primers were used in a first-round RT-PCR, which preceded a second-round multiplex PCR. TCRdb re-called the multiplex PCR reads with MiXCR, one entry per CDR3 protein. The table lists about 420,000 distinct CDR3 sequences, roughly 21% of them singletons, with approximately 3.2% in the top ten. This chain links TRBV24-1 with TRBJ1-2; maybe TRBD1 (6 bases). Sequenced input: peripheral blood. This receptor was taken from a woman younger than 30 with stable Graves' hyperthyroidism. The CDR3 reads CATRDGQYGYTF. The CDR3 DNA sequence: TGTGCCACCAGAGACGGACAGTATGGCTACACCTTC.